This entry features one T cell receptor (beta chain) sequence. Its antigen is unidentified. Naive CD8 cells comprised CD45RO-negative, CCR7-positively selected cells, excluding terminally differentiated effector memory CD45RA+ cells. The data belong to a study of shared clonotypes between healthy human individuals. Regarding the study as a whole: Few donors restricted represented genetic and exposure-history diversity. Relative to clonotypes present in all four donors, those not shared had lower generation probabilities.

Each subset's genomic DNA was shared equally among a number of immunoSEQ plates. Sequencing was performed with immunoSEQ multiplex PCR; in TCRdb, only in-frame clones are kept and a portion is missing. The sample records hundreds of thousands of clones, roughly 94% being singletons. This CDR3 comprises 15 residues. Germline loops: CDR1 SGHRS, CDR2 YFSETQ. Trimming stripped 1 base from V and 4 bases from J, with 12 bases between. The V and J genes are TRBV5-1 and TRBJ1-3, with D possibly matching TRBD1 (5 bases). Specimen: naive CD8+ T cells sorted from blood. The sequence derives from a man aged 30-40 years in good health. The chain's CDR3 is CASSLFGGSGNTIYF. The DNA for the CDR3 is TGCGCCAGCAGCTTGTTTGGGGGATCAGGAAACACCATATATTTT.